This T cell receptor beta chain was obtained from a study of blood T cell repertoires in COVID-19. Those enrolled in Seattle joined during active infection and were followed longitudinally afterward. Germline values: CDR1 SGHDN, CDR2 FVKESK. The CDR3 extends over 15 amino acids. V was clipped by 4 bases and J by 9 bases; unmatched bases: 7. Original handling: By means of reference gene primer amplification, nucleated cell counts were estimated. The protocol was immunoSEQ multiplex PCR, while the TCRdb copy is restricted to in-frame clones and leaves out a portion. The V and J calls and clone size were taken over from that table, and D and trimming were inferred from the DNA. Of about 290,000 clones in the sample, around nine tenths were seen once.

Sequencing input: peripheral blood. The V and J genes are TRBV14 and TRBJ1-6, with 9 nucleotides matching TRBD1. This clonotype was obtained from a woman in her 30s with COVID-19, enrolled during active disease. The DNA of the CDR3 is TGTGCCAGCAGCCTAGTCCGGGACAGGGCTTCACCCCTCCACTTT. Protein sequence: CASSLVRDRASPLHF.